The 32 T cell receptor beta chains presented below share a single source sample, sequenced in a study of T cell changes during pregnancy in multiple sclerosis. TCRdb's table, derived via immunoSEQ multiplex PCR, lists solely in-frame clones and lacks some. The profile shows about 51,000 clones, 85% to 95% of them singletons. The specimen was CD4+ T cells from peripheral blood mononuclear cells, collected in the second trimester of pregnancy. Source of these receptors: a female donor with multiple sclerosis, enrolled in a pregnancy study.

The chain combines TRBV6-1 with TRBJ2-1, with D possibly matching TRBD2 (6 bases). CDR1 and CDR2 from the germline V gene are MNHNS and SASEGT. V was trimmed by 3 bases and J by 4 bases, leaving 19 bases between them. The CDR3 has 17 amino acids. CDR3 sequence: CASSDPLLSGVYNEQFF. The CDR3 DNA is TGTGCCAGCAGTGATCCCTTACTGTCGGGGGTTTACAATGAGCAGTTCTTC.

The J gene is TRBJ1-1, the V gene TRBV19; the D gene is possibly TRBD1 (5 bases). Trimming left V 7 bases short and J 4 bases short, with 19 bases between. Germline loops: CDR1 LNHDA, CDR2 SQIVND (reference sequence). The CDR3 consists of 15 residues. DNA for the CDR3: TGTGCCAGTACCGCCCGAGACGGGGGGGGCACTGAAGCTTTCTTT. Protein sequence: CASTARDGGGTEAFF.

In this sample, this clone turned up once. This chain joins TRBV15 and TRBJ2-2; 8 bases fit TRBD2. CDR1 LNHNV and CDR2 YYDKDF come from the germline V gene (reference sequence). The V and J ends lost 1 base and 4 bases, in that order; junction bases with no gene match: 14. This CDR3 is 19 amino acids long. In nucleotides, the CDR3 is TGTGCCACCAGCAGAGGGGCGGGGGGAAAGAGGGGTTCCACCGGGGAGCTGTTTTTT. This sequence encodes CATSRGAGGKRGSTGELFF.

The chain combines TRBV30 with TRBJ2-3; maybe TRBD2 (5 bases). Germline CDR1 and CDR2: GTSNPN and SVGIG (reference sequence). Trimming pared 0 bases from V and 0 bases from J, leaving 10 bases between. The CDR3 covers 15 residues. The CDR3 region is CAWSVLRTSTDTQYF. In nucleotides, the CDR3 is TGTGCCTGGAGTGTACTTAGGACTAGCACAGATACGCAGTATTTT.

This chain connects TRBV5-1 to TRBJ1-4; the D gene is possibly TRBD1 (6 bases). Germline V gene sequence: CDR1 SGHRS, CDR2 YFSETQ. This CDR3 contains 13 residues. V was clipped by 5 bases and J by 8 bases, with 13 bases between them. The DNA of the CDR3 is TGCGCCAGCAGGGGGGGGGCCGCCGAAAAACTGTTTTTT. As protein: CASRGGAAEKLFF.

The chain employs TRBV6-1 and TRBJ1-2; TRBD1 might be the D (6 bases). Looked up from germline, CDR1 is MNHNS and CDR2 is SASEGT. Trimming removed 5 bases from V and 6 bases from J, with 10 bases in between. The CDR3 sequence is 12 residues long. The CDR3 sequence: CASSWTANGYTF. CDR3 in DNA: TGTGCCAGCAGTTGGACAGCAAATGGCTACACCTTC.

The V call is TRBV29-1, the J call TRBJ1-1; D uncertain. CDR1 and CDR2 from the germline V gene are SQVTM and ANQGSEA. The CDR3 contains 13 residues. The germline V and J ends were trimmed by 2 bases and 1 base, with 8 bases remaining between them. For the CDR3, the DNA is TGCAGCGTTGAACCCACAGCGAACACTGAAGCTTTCTTT. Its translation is CSVEPTANTEAFF.

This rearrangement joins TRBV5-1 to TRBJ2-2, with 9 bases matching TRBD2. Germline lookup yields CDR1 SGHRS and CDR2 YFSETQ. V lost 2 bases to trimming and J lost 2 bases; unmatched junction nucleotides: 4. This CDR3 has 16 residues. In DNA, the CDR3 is TGCGCCAGCAGCTTTTTAGCGGGGGCCAACACCGGGGAGCTGTTTTTT. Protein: CASSFLAGANTGELFF.

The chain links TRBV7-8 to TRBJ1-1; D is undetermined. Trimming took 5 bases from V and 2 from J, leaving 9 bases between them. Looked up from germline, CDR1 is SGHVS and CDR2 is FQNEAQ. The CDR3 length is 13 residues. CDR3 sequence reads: CASSPRVNTEAFF. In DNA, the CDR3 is TGTGCCAGCAGCCCGAGGGTTAACACTGAAGCTTTCTTT.

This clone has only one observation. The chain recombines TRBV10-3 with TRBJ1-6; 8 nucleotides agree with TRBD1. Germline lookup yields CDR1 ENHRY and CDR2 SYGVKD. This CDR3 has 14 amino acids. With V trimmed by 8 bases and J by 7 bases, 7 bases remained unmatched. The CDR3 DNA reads TGTGCCATCGGGGGCAGGGGGCAAAATTCACCCCTCCACTTT. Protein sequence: CAIGGRGQNSPLHF.

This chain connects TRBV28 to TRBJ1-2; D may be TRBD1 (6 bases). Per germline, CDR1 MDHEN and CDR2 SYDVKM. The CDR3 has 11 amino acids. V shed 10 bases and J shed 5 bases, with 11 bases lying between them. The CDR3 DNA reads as TGTGCCATCGGACAGACTTATGGCTACACCTTC. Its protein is CAIGQTYGYTF.

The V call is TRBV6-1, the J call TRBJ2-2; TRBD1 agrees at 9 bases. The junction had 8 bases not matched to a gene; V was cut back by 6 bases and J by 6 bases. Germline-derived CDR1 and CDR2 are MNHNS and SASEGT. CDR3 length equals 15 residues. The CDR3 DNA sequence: TGTGCCAGCAGAGAGGACAGGGGTAACTCCGGGGAGCTGTTTTTT. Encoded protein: CASREDRGNSGELFF.

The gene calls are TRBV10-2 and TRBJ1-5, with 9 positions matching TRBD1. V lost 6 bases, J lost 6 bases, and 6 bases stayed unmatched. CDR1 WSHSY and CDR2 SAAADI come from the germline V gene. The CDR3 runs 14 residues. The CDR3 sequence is CASSRQGGGQPQHF. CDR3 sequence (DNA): TGCGCCAGCAGCCGACAGGGGGGAGGTCAGCCCCAGCATTTT.

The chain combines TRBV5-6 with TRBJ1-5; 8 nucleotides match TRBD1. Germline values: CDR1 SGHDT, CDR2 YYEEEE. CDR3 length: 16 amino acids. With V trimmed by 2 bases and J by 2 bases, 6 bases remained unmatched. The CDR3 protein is CASSLLDRAGNQPQHF. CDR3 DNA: TGTGCCAGCAGCTTACTGGACAGGGCGGGCAATCAGCCCCAGCATTTT. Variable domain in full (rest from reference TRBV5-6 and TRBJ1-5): DAGVTQSPTHLIKTRGQQVTLRCSPKSGHDTVSWYQQALGQGPQFIFQYYEEEERQRGNFPDRFSGHQFPNYSSELNVNALLLGDSALYLCASSLLDRAGNQPQHFGDGTRLSIL.

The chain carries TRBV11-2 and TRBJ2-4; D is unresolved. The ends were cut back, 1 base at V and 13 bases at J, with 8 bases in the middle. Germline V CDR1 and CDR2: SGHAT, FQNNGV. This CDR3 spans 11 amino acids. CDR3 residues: CASSLGADQYF. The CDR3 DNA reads TGTGCCAGCAGCTTAGGGGCAGACCAGTACTTC.

The CDR3 loop reads CASKSVAGIPSTDTQYF. Here the CDR3 DNA reads TGCGCCAGCAAGTCAGTAGCGGGGATCCCTAGCACAGATACGCAGTATTTT. V and J are TRBV5-1 and TRBJ2-3, with 8 bases lining up with TRBD2. The CDR3 has 17 amino acids. V was clipped by 6 bases and J by 0 bases; unmatched bases: 12. Germline CDR1 reads SGHRS; CDR2 reads YFSETQ.

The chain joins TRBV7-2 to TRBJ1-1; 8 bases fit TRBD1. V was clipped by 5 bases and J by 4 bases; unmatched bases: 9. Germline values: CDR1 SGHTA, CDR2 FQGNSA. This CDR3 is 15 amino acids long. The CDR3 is CASSPGTGWGTEAFF. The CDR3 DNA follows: TGTGCCAGCAGCCCAGGGACAGGTTGGGGCACTGAAGCTTTCTTT. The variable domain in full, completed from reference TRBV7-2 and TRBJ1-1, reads GAGVSQSPSNKVTEKGKDVELRCDPISGHTALYWYRQSLGQGLEFLIYFQGNSAPDKSGLPSDRFSAERTGGSVSTLTIQRTQQEDSAVYLCASSPGTGWGTEAFFGQGTRLTVV.

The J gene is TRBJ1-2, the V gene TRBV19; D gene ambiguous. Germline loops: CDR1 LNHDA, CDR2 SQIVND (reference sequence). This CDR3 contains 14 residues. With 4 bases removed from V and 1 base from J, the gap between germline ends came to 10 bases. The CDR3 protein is CASSKKAVNYGYTF. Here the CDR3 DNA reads TGTGCCAGTAGTAAAAAAGCCGTTAACTATGGCTACACCTTC.

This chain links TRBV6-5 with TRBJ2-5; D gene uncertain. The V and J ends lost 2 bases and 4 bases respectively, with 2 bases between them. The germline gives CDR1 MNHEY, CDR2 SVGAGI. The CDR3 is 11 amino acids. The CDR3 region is CASSYRETQYF. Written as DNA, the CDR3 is TGTGCCAGCAGTTACCGAGAGACCCAGTACTTC.

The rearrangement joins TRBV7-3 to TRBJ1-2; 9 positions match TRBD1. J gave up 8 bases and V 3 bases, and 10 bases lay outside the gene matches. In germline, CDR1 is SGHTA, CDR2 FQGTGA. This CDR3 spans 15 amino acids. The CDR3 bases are TGTGCCAGCAGCTTCTCCGGGACAGGGCAAGGAGGCTACACCTTC. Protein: CASSFSGTGQGGYTF. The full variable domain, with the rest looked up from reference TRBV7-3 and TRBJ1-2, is GAGVSQTPSNKVTEKGKYVELRCDPISGHTALYWYRQSLGQGPEFLIYFQGTGAADDSGLPNDRFFAVRPEGSVSTLKIQRTERGDSAVYLCASSFSGTGQGGYTFGSGTRLTVV.

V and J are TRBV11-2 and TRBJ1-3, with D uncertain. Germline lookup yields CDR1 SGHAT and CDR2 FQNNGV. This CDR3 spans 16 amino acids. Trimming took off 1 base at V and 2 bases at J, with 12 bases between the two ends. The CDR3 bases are TGTGCCAGCAGCTTAGCCGCGGCCTCAACTGGAAACACCATATATTTT. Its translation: CASSLAAASTGNTIYF.

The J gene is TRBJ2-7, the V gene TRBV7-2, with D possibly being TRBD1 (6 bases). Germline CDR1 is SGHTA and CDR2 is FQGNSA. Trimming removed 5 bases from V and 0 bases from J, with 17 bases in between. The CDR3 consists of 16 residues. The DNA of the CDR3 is TGTGCCAGCAGCGTCATGGGCACAGGGAACTCCTACGAGCAGTACTTC. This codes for CASSVMGTGNSYEQYF.

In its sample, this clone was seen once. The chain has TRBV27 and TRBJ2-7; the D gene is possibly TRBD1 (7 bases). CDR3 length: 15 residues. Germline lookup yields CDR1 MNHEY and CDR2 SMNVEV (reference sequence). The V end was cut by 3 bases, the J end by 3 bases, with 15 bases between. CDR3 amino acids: CASSLEGTANYEQYF. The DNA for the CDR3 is TGTGCCAGCAGTTTGGAGGGGACAGCCAACTACGAGCAGTACTTC.

CDR3 sequence: CASSRGGQSEAFF. The CDR3 DNA reads TGTGCCAGTAGCCGAGGGGGTCAATCTGAAGCTTTCTTT. J is TRBJ1-1 and V is TRBV19; D possibly corresponds to TRBD1 (6 bases). Germline-derived CDR1 and CDR2 are LNHDA and SQIVND (reference sequence). The V and J ends lost 6 bases and 6 bases respectively, with 14 bases between them. This CDR3 comprises 13 residues.

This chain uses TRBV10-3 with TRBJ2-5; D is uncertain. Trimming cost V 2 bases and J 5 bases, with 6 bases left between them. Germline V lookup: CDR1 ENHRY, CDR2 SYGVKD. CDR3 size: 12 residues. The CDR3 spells CAISETVETQYF. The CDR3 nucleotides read TGTGCCATCAGTGAGACAGTCGAGACCCAGTACTTC.

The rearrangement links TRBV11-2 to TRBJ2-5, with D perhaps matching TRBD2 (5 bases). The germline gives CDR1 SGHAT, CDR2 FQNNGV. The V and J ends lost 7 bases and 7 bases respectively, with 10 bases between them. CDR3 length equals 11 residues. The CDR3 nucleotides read TGTGCCAGCACCCCCGCGGGGACCCAGTACTTC. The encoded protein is CASTPAGTQYF.

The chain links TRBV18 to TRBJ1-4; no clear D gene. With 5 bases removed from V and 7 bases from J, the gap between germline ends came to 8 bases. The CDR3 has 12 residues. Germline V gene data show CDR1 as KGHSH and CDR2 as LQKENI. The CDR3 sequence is CASSSVGEKLFF. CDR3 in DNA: TGTGCCAGCTCAAGCGTTGGTGAAAAACTGTTTTTT.

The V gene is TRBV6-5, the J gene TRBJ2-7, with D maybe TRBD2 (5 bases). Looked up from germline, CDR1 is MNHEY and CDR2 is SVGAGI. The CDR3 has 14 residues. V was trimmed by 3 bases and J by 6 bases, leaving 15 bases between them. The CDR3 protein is CASSYGWSGSEQYF. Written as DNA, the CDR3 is TGTGCCAGCAGTTATGGCTGGTCGGGGTCCGAGCAGTACTTC.

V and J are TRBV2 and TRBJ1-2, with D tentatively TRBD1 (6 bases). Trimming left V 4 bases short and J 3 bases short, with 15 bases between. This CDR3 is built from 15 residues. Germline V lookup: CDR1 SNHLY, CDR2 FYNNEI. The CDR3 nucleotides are TGTGCCAGCAGTGTTGAGGGGGGGCCGGACTATGGCTACACCTTC. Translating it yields CASSVEGGPDYGYTF.

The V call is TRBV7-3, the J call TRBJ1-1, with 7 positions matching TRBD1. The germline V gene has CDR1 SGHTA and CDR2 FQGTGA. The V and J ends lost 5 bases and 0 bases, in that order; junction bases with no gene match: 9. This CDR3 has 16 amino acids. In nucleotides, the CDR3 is TGTGCCAGCAGCGCCCAGGGGGGATTAATGAACACTGAAGCTTTCTTT. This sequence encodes CASSAQGGLMNTEAFF.

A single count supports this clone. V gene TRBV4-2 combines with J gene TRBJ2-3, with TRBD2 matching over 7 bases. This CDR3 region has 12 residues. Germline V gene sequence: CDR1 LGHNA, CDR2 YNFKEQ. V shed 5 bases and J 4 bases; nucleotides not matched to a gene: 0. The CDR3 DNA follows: TGTGCCAGCAGCGGGGGGGCAGATACGCAGTATTTT. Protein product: CASSGGADTQYF.

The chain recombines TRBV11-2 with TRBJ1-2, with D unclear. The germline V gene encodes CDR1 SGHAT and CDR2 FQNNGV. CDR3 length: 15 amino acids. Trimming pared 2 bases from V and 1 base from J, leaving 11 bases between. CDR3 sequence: CASSLWRPINYGYTF. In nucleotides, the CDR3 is TGTGCCAGCAGCTTATGGCGGCCTATTAACTATGGCTACACCTTC.